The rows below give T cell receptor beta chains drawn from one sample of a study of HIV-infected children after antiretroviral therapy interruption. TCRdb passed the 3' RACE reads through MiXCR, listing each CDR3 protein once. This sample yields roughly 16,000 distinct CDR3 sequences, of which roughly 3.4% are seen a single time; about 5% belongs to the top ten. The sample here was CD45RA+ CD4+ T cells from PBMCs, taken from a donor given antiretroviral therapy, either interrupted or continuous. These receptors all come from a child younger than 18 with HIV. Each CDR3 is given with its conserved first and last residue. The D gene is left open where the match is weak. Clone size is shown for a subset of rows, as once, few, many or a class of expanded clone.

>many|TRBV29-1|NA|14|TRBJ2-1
TGCAGCGTTGAGGACCGGGGCTCTACGAGTGAGCAGTTCTTC
CSVEDRGSTSEQFF
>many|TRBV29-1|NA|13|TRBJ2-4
TGCAGCGTTGAAAACCAGTCTACAAACATTCAGTACTTC
CSVENQSTNIQYF
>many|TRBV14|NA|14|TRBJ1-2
TGTGCCAGCAGCCAAGATCCCATCAGCTATGGCTACACCTTC
CASSQDPISYGYTF
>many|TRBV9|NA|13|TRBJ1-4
TGTGCCAGCAGCGTAGGGGCAGTTGGAAAACTGTTTTTT
CASSVGAVGKLFF
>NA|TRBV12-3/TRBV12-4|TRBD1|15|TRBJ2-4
TGTGCCAGCAGTTCCGGGACAGCCATCGAAAACATTCAGTACTTC
CASSSGTAIENIQYF
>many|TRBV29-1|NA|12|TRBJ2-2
TGCAGCGTTGACAGGGGCACCGGGGAGCTGTTTTTT
CSVDRGTGELFF
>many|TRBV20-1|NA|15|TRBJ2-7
TGCAGTGCTAGAGCACAGGGAGAGGTGGCCTACGAGCAGTACTTC
CSARAQGEVAYEQYF
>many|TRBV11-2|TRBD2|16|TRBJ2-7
TGTGCCAGCAGCTTAGAGGGGGGGCTAGCGGGGGCTGAGCAGTACTTC
CASSLEGGLAGAEQYF
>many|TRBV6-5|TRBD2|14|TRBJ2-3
TGTGCCAGCAGTCAGACTAGCGTCCCAGATACGCAGTATTTT
CASSQTSVPDTQYF
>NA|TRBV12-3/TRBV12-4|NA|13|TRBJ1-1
TGTGCCAGCAGTTCCGGTAGGAACACTGAAGCTTTCTTT
CASSSGRNTEAFF
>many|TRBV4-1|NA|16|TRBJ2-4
TGCGCCAGCAGCCTCAGAGGGGGAGTGGACGGAAACATTCAGTACTTC
CASSLRGGVDGNIQYF
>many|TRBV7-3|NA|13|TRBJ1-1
TGTGCCAGCAGCTTAACAGATAACACTGAAGCTTTCTTT
CASSLTDNTEAFF
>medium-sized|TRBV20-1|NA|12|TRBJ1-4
TGCAGTGCTAGAGACGGGCTGGGAGGACTGTTTTTT
CSARDGLGGLFF
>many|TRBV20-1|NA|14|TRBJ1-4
TGCAGTGCTAGAGATCTTACAGGAGGGGAAAAACTGTTTTTT
CSARDLTGGEKLFF
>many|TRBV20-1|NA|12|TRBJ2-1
TGCAGTGCTAGTGGGGGGCGCAATGAGCAGTTCTTC
CSASGGRNEQFF
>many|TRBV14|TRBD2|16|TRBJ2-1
TGTGCCAGCAGCCAGGACCTAGCGGGAGGCTCTGATGAGCAGTTCTTC
CASSQDLAGGSDEQFF
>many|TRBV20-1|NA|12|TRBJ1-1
TGCAGTGCTAGTTTAGGGGGGACTGAAGCTTTCTTT
CSASLGGTEAFF
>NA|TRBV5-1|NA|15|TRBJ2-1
TGCGCCAGCAGCTTGGTACAGATCTCCTACAATGAGCAGTTCTTC
CASSLVQISYNEQFF
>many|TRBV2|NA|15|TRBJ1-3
TGTGCCAGCAAACCCGACAGAGCCTCTGGAAACACCATATATTTT
CASKPDRASGNTIYF
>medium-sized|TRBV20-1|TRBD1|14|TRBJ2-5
TGCAGTGCTCTTACAGGGGTGTCCCAAGAGACCCAGTACTTC
CSALTGVSQETQYF
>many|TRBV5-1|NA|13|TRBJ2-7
TGCGCCAGCAGCTTCGACAGCTCCTACGAGCAGTACTTC
CASSFDSSYEQYF
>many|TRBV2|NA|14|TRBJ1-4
TGTGCCAGCAGAAGTGTTGGTCATAAGGAAAAACTGTTTTTT
CASRSVGHKEKLFF
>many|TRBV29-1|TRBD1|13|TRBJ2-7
TGCAGCGTGCTGGGACAGGGGGCGGGCGAGCAGTACTTC
CSVLGQGAGEQYF
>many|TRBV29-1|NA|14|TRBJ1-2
TGCAGCGTCTTATCCGGGACCCCTTTGTGGGGCTACACCTTC
CSVLSGTPLWGYTF
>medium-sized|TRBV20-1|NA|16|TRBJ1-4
TGCAGTGCTAGAGGGGACGTCGGCGGCCCTTTTGAAAAACTGTTTTTT
CSARGDVGGPFEKLFF
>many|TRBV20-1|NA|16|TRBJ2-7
TGCAGTGCTAGCCAAATCCGCCTGTGGTCGGACTACGAGCAGTACTTC
CSASQIRLWSDYEQYF
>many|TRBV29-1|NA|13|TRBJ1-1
TGCAGCGTTCAAGGGCAGGGGACCACTGAAGCTTTCTTT
CSVQGQGTTEAFF
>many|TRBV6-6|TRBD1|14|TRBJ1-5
TGTGCCAGCAGTCGGACAGGGGGCGCTCAGCCCCAGCATTTT
CASSRTGGAQPQHF
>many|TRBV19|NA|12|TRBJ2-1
TGTGCCACCCGAGGACGGGGCGATGAGCAGTTCTTC
CATRGRGDEQFF
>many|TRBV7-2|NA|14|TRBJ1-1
TGTGCCAGCAGCCCATATATTGGGGACACTGAAGCTTTCTTT
CASSPYIGDTEAFF
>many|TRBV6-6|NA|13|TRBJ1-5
TGTGCCAGCAATCAAGGGCAACTTTGGCCCCAGCATTTT
CASNQGQLWPQHF
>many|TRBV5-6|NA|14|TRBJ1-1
TGTGCCAGCAGCTTCGTAGAGTTGAACACTGAAGCTTTCTTT
CASSFVELNTEAFF
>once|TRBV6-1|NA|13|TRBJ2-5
TGTGCCAGCAGTGTAACTGTACAAGAGACCCAGTACTTC
CASSVTVQETQYF
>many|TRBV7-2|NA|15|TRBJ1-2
TGTGCCAGCAGCTACCGAGATGGGGGGGCGAGTGGCTACACCTTC
CASSYRDGGASGYTF
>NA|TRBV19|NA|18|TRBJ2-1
TGTGCCAGCAGTTATTCAATTGGAACTAGTCAGGCTTCGTATGAGCAGTTCTTC
CASSYSIGTSQASYEQFF
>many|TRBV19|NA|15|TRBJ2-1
TGTGCCAGTACACCCGGACGGGAGTCCTACAATGAGCAGTTCTTC
CASTPGRESYNEQFF
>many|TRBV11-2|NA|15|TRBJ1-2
TGTGCCAGCAGCTCAAGGACGGGGATTAACTATGGCTACACCTTC
CASSSRTGINYGYTF
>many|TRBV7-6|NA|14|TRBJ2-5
TGTGCCAGCAGCCTTGGGACGACCCAAGAGACCCAGTACTTC
CASSLGTTQETQYF
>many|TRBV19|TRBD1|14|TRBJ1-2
TGTGCCAGTACTCTAGGACAGGGCGTCTATGGCTACACCTTC
CASTLGQGVYGYTF
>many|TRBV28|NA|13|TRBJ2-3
TGTGCCAGCAGTGGCAGGCGAGGAGATACGCAGTATTTT
CASSGRRGDTQYF
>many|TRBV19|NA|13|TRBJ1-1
TGTGCCAGTAGTACAAAAAGAAACACTGAAGCTTTCTTT
CASSTKRNTEAFF
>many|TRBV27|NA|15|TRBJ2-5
TGTGCCAGTCGGAGGGCAGGGATAGCCCAAGAGACCCAGTACTTC
CASRRAGIAQETQYF
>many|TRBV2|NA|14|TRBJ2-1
TGTGCCAGCCGCCCCCTGACAGCTTACAATGAGCAGTTCTTC
CASRPLTAYNEQFF
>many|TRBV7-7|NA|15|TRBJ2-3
TGTGCCAGCAGCTCTGGGGGGGCCGGCACAGATACGCAGTATTTT
CASSSGGAGTDTQYF
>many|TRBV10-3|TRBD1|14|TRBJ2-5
TGTGCCAGCGGTGGCGACAGGGGGAAAGACACCCAGTACTTT
CASGGDRGKDTQYF
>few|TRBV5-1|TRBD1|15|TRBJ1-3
TGCGCCAGCAGCTTGAGTGGGACAGGAGGAGATGCCATATATTTT
CASSLSGTGGDAIYF
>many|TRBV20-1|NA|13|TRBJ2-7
TGCAGTGCTGGACCTGGGGGGAGAAACGAGCAGTACTTC
CSAGPGGRNEQYF
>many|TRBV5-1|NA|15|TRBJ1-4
TGCGCCAGCAGCGGATACCCGGACAGTAATGAAAAACTGTTTTTT
CASSGYPDSNEKLFF
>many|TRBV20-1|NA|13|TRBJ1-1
TGCAGTGCTAGTTCCCCCACGAACACTGAAGCTTTCTTT
CSASSPTNTEAFF
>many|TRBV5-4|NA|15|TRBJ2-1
TGTGCCAGCAGCTTACAGGGAGGCTCCTACAATGAGCAGTTCTTC
CASSLQGGSYNEQFF
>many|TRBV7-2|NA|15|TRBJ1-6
TGTGCCAGCAGCTTTTCCGGAGCCTATAATTCACCCCTCCACTTT
CASSFSGAYNSPLHF
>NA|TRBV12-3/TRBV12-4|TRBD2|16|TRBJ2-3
TGTGCCAGCAGTTTAGGGTCTAGCGGGGGTCTGAATACGCAGTATTTT
CASSLGSSGGLNTQYF
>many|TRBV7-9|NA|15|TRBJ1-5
TGTGCCAGCAGCCGTGCGGGGGGGAGCAATCAGCCCCAGCATTTT
CASSRAGGSNQPQHF
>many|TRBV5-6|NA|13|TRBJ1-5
TGTGCCAGCAGTAAGCCACCCAATCAGCCCCAGCATTTT
CASSKPPNQPQHF